Below, 21 T cell receptor beta chains from the same sample are listed, as sequenced in a study of blood T cell repertoires in COVID-19. Profiling relied on immunoSEQ multiplex PCR, and the TCRdb table lists in-frame clones only, not all of them. In the table there are just under 80,000 clones, roughly 80% of which are singletons. The sequencing input was peripheral blood. These receptors were taken from a woman in her 70s with acute or convalescent COVID-19.

The CDR3 DNA sequence: TGTGCCAGCAGCTTCATTAGCGGGGGGCAGTACAATGAGCAGTTCTTC. It codes for CASSFISGGQYNEQFF. The V call is TRBV7-2, the J call TRBJ2-1; 10 positions agree with TRBD2. With V trimmed by 3 bases and J by 4 bases, 6 bases remained unmatched. CDR3 length: 16 amino acids. CDR1 is SGHTA, CDR2 FQGNSA, per germline.

This sequence joins TRBV7-2 and TRBJ2-3, with 14 bases lining up with TRBD2. Germline CDR1 and CDR2: SGHTA and FQGNSA. The J segment lost 4 bases and the V segment lost 3 bases, leaving 3 bases of the junction unmatched. The CDR3 length is 16 residues. CDR3 nucleotide sequence: TGTGCCAGCAGCTTGGAGACTAGCGGGGGGGCAGATACGCAGTATTTT. Protein product: CASSLETSGGADTQYF.

The rearrangement links TRBV7-8 to TRBJ2-3; 9 nucleotides line up with TRBD2. This CDR3 contains 16 residues. Looked up from germline, CDR1 is SGHVS and CDR2 is FQNEAQ. With 5 bases clipped from V and 5 bases from J, the junction kept 11 bases outside the gene matches. The CDR3 sequence: CASSDTVAGVKDTQYF. The CDR3 bases are TGTGCCAGCAGCGATACCGTAGCGGGGGTAAAAGATACGCAGTATTTT.

The V gene is TRBV2, the J gene TRBJ1-1, with a tentative D call TRBD1 (6 bases). V gave up 3 bases and J gave up 1 base, with 12 bases separating them. This CDR3 has 15 amino acids. From germline, CDR1 is SNHLY and CDR2 FYNNEI. The CDR3 loop is CASSETGQPNTEAFF. Written as DNA, the CDR3 is TGTGCCAGCAGTGAGACCGGACAGCCGAACACTGAAGCTTTCTTT.

The chain joins TRBV5-4 to TRBJ2-3; 11 bases map to TRBD2. There are 18 residues in the CDR3. CDR1 SGHNT and CDR2 YYREEE come from the germline V gene (reference sequence). The ends lost 5 bases at V and 0 bases at J; junction bases unmatched: 11. The CDR3, as DNA: TGTGCCAGCAGGTTAACTAGCGGGGGACTTACTAGCACAGATACGCAGTATTTT. Protein product: CASRLTSGGLTSTDTQYF.

This chain connects TRBV7-9 to TRBJ1-3, with a possible D match to TRBD1 (6 bases). There are 17 residues in the CDR3. V lost 2 bases and J 4 bases, leaving 18 bases between the germline ends. Per the germline V gene, CDR1 is SEHNR and CDR2 is FQNEAQ (reference sequence). DNA of the CDR3: TGTGCCAGCAGCTTAAGGGGGGCGGGAGGCACCGGAAACACCATATATTTT. Its protein is CASSLRGAGGTGNTIYF.

This chain joins TRBV7-2 and TRBJ2-5; the match to TRBD2 covers 15 bases. The CDR3 totals 17 residues. Germline-derived CDR1 and CDR2 are SGHTA and FQGNSA. J was trimmed by 5 bases and V by 5 bases; bases with no gene match: 9. The CDR3 DNA sequence: TGTGCCAGCAGCCCACGGACTAGCGGGGGGGCGACGGAGACCCAGTACTTC. Its translation is CASSPRTSGGATETQYF. Looking up the rest from reference TRBV7-2 and TRBJ2-5 gives the full variable domain: GAGVSQSPSNKVTEKGKDVELRCDPISGHTALYWYRQSLGQGLEFLIYFQGNSAPDKSGLPSDRFSAERTGGSVSTLTIQRTQQEDSAVYLCASSPRTSGGATETQYFGPGTRLLVL.

The chain employs TRBV9 and TRBJ1-1; D may be TRBD1 (5 bases). This CDR3 has 19 amino acids. The V end lost 3 bases, the J end lost 6 bases, and 30 bases lay between the germline ends. The germline V gene has CDR1 SGDLS and CDR2 YYNGEE. The CDR3 DNA follows: TGTGCCAGCAGCGCCCCTCCAAGTTTAGGTGGGGCTATAAGCCCTGAAGCTTTCTTT. Translating gives CASSAPPSLGGAISPEAFF.

This clone appeared once. The chain combines TRBV7-2 with TRBJ1-5; 11 positions match TRBD1. The CDR3 loop spans 16 amino acids. Germline V CDR1 and CDR2: SGHTA, FQGNSA. V gave up 4 bases and J gave up 5 bases; unmatched junction bases: 7. In nucleotides, the CDR3 is TGTGCCAGCAGCTGGATGGACAGGGGGCGATATCAGCCCCAGCATTTT. This sequence encodes CASSWMDRGRYQPQHF.

In this sample, this clone turned up once. This chain links TRBV9 with TRBJ2-1; TRBD1 matches at 9 bases. V dropped 2 bases and J dropped 2; count of bases not matched to a gene: 14. The CDR3 length is 19 residues. From germline, CDR1 is SGDLS and CDR2 YYNGEE. The CDR3 DNA reads TGTGCCAGCAGCGTGAACCGGGACAGGGCGAATTCACCCTACAATGAGCAGTTCTTC. Its protein product is CASSVNRDRANSPYNEQFF.

The gene calls are TRBV2 and TRBJ1-2; D is uncertain. V was trimmed by 4 bases and J by 3 bases, leaving 9 bases between them. Germline CDR1 and CDR2: SNHLY and FYNNEI. The CDR3 has 13 amino acids. The CDR3 nucleotides read TGTGCCAGCAGTGCCCAGGAAGACTATGGCTACACCTTC. Its protein is CASSAQEDYGYTF.

The V and J genes are TRBV19 and TRBJ2-3, with D perhaps matching TRBD2 (5 bases). Trimming pared 1 base from V and 2 bases from J, leaving 7 bases between. This CDR3 is 14 amino acids long. Germline V lookup: CDR1 LNHDA, CDR2 SQIVND (reference sequence). CDR3 sequence reads: CASSIGDYTDTQYF. CDR3 sequence (DNA): TGTGCCAGTAGTATAGGCGACTACACAGATACGCAGTATTTT.

The V and J genes are TRBV19 and TRBJ1-4; 8 nucleotides match TRBD1. Germline lookup yields CDR1 LNHDA and CDR2 SQIVND (reference sequence). The CDR3 sequence is 14 residues long. V lost 7 bases, J lost 5 bases, and 6 bases stayed unmatched. DNA of the CDR3: TGTGCCAGTACCTACAGGGGGGGAAATGAAAAACTGTTTTTT. Its protein product is CASTYRGGNEKLFF. Full variable domain (rest looked up from reference TRBV19 and TRBJ1-4): DGGITQSPKYLFRKEGQNVTLSCEQNLNHDAMYWYRQDPGQGLRLIYYSQIVNDFQKGDIAEGYSVSREKKESFPLTVTSAQKNPTAFYLCASTYRGGNEKLFFGSGTQLSVL.

The V gene is TRBV7-6, the J gene TRBJ2-1; D gene uncertain. Trimming stripped 5 bases from V and 2 bases from J, with 13 bases between. Germline loops: CDR1 SGHVS, CDR2 FNYEAQ. The CDR3 runs 15 residues. The DNA for the CDR3 is TGTGCCAGCAGCCCTCGGCAGGCCCCCTACAATGAGCAGTTCTTC. This gives the protein CASSPRQAPYNEQFF.

This chain joins TRBV3-1 (or the pseudogene TRBV3-2) and TRBJ2-4, with 14 bases identical to TRBD2. The CDR3 runs 17 residues. The J segment lost 7 bases and the V segment lost 5 bases, leaving 10 bases of the junction unmatched. The germline V gene has CDR1 LGHDT and CDR2 YNNKEL (reference sequence). The CDR3 DNA sequence: TGTGCCAGCAGCTACCCGGGACTAGCGGGGGTGAGGAACATTCAGTACTTC. It yields the protein CASSYPGLAGVRNIQYF.

This clone has just one count. The chain joins TRBV3-1 (or the pseudogene TRBV3-2) to TRBJ1-2; TRBD1 matches 11 bases. The CDR3 is made up of 16 amino acids. Trimming cost V 1 base and J 4 bases; bases outside gene matches: 5. Germline CDR1 is LGHDT and CDR2 is YNNKEL (reference sequence). The CDR3 spells CASSQAGQGAGYGYTF. The DNA of the CDR3 is TGTGCCAGCAGCCAAGCTGGACAGGGGGCTGGCTATGGCTACACCTTC.

The CDR3 loop reads CASSSSLAGGIYNEQFF. The CDR3 DNA reads as TGTGCCAGCAGCAGCTCGTTAGCGGGGGGGATCTACAATGAGCAGTTCTTC. This chain links TRBV5-5 with TRBJ2-1; TRBD2 matches at 11 bases. CDR3 length: 17 residues. The germline V gene has CDR1 SGHKS and CDR2 YYEKEE (reference sequence). The V segment lost 4 bases and the J segment 3 bases; nucleotides outside the gene matches: 9.

This chain connects TRBV4-3 to TRBJ1-1; no firm D call. This CDR3 is built from 14 residues. Germline assignment: CDR1 LGHNA and CDR2 YSLEER. V shed 0 bases and J shed 1 base, with 6 bases lying between them. CDR3 loop: CASSQDTSNTEAFF. The CDR3 region has the DNA TGCGCCAGCAGCCAAGACACTTCGAACACTGAAGCTTTCTTT.

A few counts support this clone. The CDR3 sequence: CASSLGQGSNEKLFF. In nucleotides, the CDR3 is TGCGCCAGCAGCTTGGGTCAGGGATCCAATGAAAAACTGTTTTTT. This chain joins TRBV5-1 and TRBJ1-4; tentative D call: TRBD1 (5 bases). Germline loops: CDR1 SGHRS, CDR2 YFSETQ. Trimming removed 0 bases from V and 5 bases from J, with 11 bases in between. This CDR3 region has 15 residues.

The V and J genes are TRBV9 and TRBJ1-3, with D perhaps TRBD1 (5 bases). V was shortened by 0 bases and J by 8 bases, with 9 bases between the two germline ends. Germline V lookup: CDR1 SGDLS, CDR2 YYNGEE. CDR3 size: 13 residues. This CDR3 is CASSVGGADTIYF. In DNA, the CDR3 is TGTGCCAGCAGCGTAGGTGGGGCGGACACCATATATTTT.

The chain employs TRBV5-1 and TRBJ1-6; D unresolved. Germline lookup yields CDR1 SGHRS and CDR2 YFSETQ. The CDR3 covers 16 residues. Trimming removed 0 bases at V and 6 bases at J, with 13 bases between. The CDR3 protein is CASSLGQSPSNSPLHF. The DNA for the CDR3 is TGCGCCAGCAGCTTGGGCCAAAGCCCTAGTAATTCACCCCTCCACTTT.